These T cell receptor beta chains were read from a single sample in a study of T cells in Graves' hyperthyroidism and ophthalmopathy. TCRdb recomputed calls from the multiplex PCR reads with MiXCR, one row per CDR3 protein. The profile shows 380,000 or so distinct CDR3 sequences, roughly 14% of them singletons. Sample: blood. Receptor source: a man aged 25-45 years with Graves' hyperthyroidism that later progressed to Graves' ophthalmopathy. Both conserved end residues are part of each CDR3.

j_gene	v_gene	CDR3aa
TRBJ2-7	TRBV7-2	CASSGWGLHEQYF
TRBJ2-7	TRBV6-5	CASSYSGTGGYEQYF
TRBJ2-2	TRBV29-1	CSVAEMIGTGELFF
TRBJ2-4	TRBV7-8	CASSLGRERRKNIQYF
TRBJ2-1	TRBV7-2	CASSMASNSEQFF
TRBJ1-2	TRBV6-2/TRBV6-3	CASSYSQAIFRGYTF
TRBJ2-1	TRBV12-3/TRBV12-4	CASSFGGRWIDNEQFF
TRBJ2-1	TRBV3-1	CASSRGTSGGYEQFF
TRBJ1-1	TRBV28	CASSSQGTAAAFF
TRBJ2-5	TRBV24-1	CATSDFGTGQETQYF
TRBJ1-2	TRBV2	CASSEASYGYTF
TRBJ2-1	TRBV12-3/TRBV12-4	CASSLASGGNEQFF
TRBJ1-4	TRBV7-9	CASSLLGQGGEKLFF
TRBJ2-5	TRBV5-1	CASSRNGRSETQYF
TRBJ1-2	TRBV29-1	CSVAHRGGNYGYTF
TRBJ1-2	TRBV9	CASSVEEGALGYTF
TRBJ2-2	TRBV4-2	CASTGSTSGMNTGELFF
TRBJ2-1	TRBV5-4	CASSLNGGFNNEQFF
TRBJ1-4	TRBV5-1	CASSLGTGVPTNEKLFF
TRBJ1-1	TRBV6-5	CASSYSRTGVAFF
TRBJ1-5	TRBV10-1	CASSGKMEGQGSPGGNQPQHF
TRBJ2-1	TRBV15	CATSIPVLAGQDYNEQFF
TRBJ1-2	TRBV15	CATSRTTGTVYGYTF
TRBJ2-3	TRBV6-1	CASRGRADTQYF
TRBJ2-7	TRBV6-1	CASTPGTGGRYEQYF
TRBJ2-6	TRBV15	CATSRVRASGANVLTF
TRBJ2-7	TRBV7-2	CARRGASFEQYF
TRBJ2-1	TRBV6-1	CASSRLQGTSRGEQFF
TRBJ1-4	TRBV15	CATRTFNEKLFF
TRBJ2-7	TRBV20-1	CSAIPQSYEQYF
TRBJ1-1	TRBV6-1	CASRNRESNTEAFF
TRBJ2-7	TRBV6-1	CASREGSRAWQYF
TRBJ1-3	TRBV12-3/TRBV12-4	CASSSPSSGNTIYF
TRBJ2-7	TRBV6-1	CASSERDRVNYEQYF
TRBJ2-7	TRBV7-8	CASSSLRQEVSPYEQYF
TRBJ1-2	TRBV28	CASSSYGYTF
TRBJ2-7	TRBV5-1	CASSLIGTGNFPIYEQYF
TRBJ1-1	TRBV6-6	CASSYFEGFTEAFF
TRBJ2-5	TRBV3-1	CASSPQDSRETQYF
TRBJ2-3	TRBV7-9	CASTNGGASTDTQYF
TRBJ2-2	TRBV7-6	CASSLGAIQNTGELFF
TRBJ2-2	TRBV12-3/TRBV12-4	CASSTIAGGTGELFF
TRBJ1-2	TRBV12-3/TRBV12-4	CASSRNPLFRDRENYGYTF
TRBJ2-3	TRBV5-1	CASSLKLAGADTQYF
TRBJ1-5	TRBV28	CASSPQTGYSNQPQHF
TRBJ2-2	TRBV6-1	CASRDGDGQGSGELFF
TRBJ1-6	TRBV12-3/TRBV12-4	CASSGTGANSPLHF
TRBJ2-7	TRBV5-4	CASSFETGSYEQYF
TRBJ1-1	TRBV20-1	CSSYLVARNTEAFF
TRBJ1-4	TRBV2	CGTQADNEKLFF
TRBJ2-5	TRBV20-1	CSATPGREGETQYF
TRBJ1-1	TRBV29-1	CSVDGFGNTEAFF
TRBJ1-1	TRBV20-1	CSARDFFGTEAFF
TRBJ1-4	TRBV2	CASSPGDGKAFF
TRBJ1-1	TRBV13	CASSSSEAEAFF
TRBJ1-5	TRBV10-3	CAISESLGSQPQHF
TRBJ1-2	TRBV20-1	CSAGIPRRQGYGYTF
TRBJ2-2	TRBV5-1	CASSLFGVSNTGELFF
TRBJ2-4	TRBV13	CASSLMGRLAKNIQYF